The rows below give T cell receptor beta chains drawn from one sample of a study of blood T cells in healthy people across ages. In TCRdb, the 5' RACE reads were re-called with MiXCR into one record per CDR3 protein. The sample lists over 1,500,000 distinct CDR3 sequences, roughly two fifths occurring once. Sequencing was carried out using blood. These receptors came from a human donor in good health. Each CDR3 is given with its conserved first and last residue. Fields, in order: CDR3 DNA, CDR3 protein, V gene, J gene, clone size, D gene. A D gene is named only where the DNA matches it firmly. Clone size is shown for a subset of rows, as once, few, many or a class of expanded clone.

TGCAGTGCTAGAAACTTAGTAAGGGAAGAGACCCAGTACTTC,CSARNLVREETQYF,TRBV20-1,TRBJ2-5,few,.
TGCGCCAGCAGCCAAGATTGGTCTAGCTCCGATAGGCAGTATTTT,CASSQDWSSSDRQYF,TRBV4-1,TRBJ2-3,.,.
TGTGCCACCAGCACCCTAGCGGGTCTATACAATGAGCAGTTCTTC,CATSTLAGLYNEQFF,TRBV15,TRBJ2-1,.,TRBD2
TGTGCCAGTAGTACGGACAGGGAGAGACCCCAGTACTTC,CASSTDRERPQYF,TRBV19,TRBJ2-5,.,TRBD1
TGCAGTGCCTATGGTGATCGTGGAGGAAACACTGAAGCTTTCTTT,CSAYGDRGGNTEAFF,TRBV20-1,TRBJ1-1,.,.
TGTGCCAGCAGTTTAGCGAGCAGCCTACAGCCCCAGCATTTT,CASSLASSLQPQHF,TRBV12-3/TRBV12-4,TRBJ1-5,.,.
TGCAGTGCGACTGGGGGGACTAGCGGAGATACGCAGTATTTT,CSATGGTSGDTQYF,TRBV20-1,TRBJ2-3,.,TRBD2
TGTGCCAGCAGCCAAGATATAGGGCAAGAGACCCAGTACTTC,CASSQDIGQETQYF,TRBV4-2,TRBJ2-5,.,.
TGTGCCAGCAGTTCCGCCTTTGGGGGAGATGGCTACACCTTC,CASSSAFGGDGYTF,TRBV6-5,TRBJ1-2,.,.
TGCAGTGTCAGCGGACGGCGGACAGGGTACTCTTATGGCTACACCTTC,CSVSGRRTGYSYGYTF,TRBV20-1,TRBJ1-2,.,TRBD1
TGTGCAGCGGGGGGTGAGGACACCGGGGAGCTGTTTTTT,CAAGGEDTGELFF,TRBV7-6,TRBJ2-2,few,TRBD2
TGTGCCAGCAGGCAGCAGTTTAGCACAGATACGCAGTATTTT,CASRQQFSTDTQYF,TRBV6-1,TRBJ2-3,few,.
TGTGCCAGCAGCCAAAGGGACAGGACTGAAGCTTTCTTT,CASSQRDRTEAFF,TRBV14,TRBJ1-1,few,TRBD1
TGTGCCAGCTCACCACCCCGGCCTCCTGCGGATACGCAGTATTTT,CASSPPRPPADTQYF,TRBV18,TRBJ2-3,many,.
TGTGCCAGCAGCGTAGTACAGGGTAGCGGGGAGCTGTTTTTT,CASSVVQGSGELFF,TRBV9,TRBJ2-2,.,.
TGCGCCAGCAGCCCGGGGACAGTGACTTCCTACGAGCAGTACTTC,CASSPGTVTSYEQYF,TRBV5-1,TRBJ2-7,.,TRBD1
TGCAGTGCTAGTGCCGAAGATGAGCAGTTCTTC,CSASAEDEQFF,TRBV20-1,TRBJ2-1,few,.
TGTGCCAGCACCAAATTCGGGGGGGAGGGCTACGAGCAGTACTTC,CASTKFGGEGYEQYF,TRBV7-9,TRBJ2-7,few,TRBD2
TGTGCCACCTCCCCGGCTCTGGGGCTAGCGGGGTACAATGAGCAGTTCTTC,CATSPALGLAGYNEQFF,TRBV6-2/TRBV6-3,TRBJ2-1,.,TRBD2
TGTGCCAGCAGCCAAGATCTAGCGGGGGGGCTTTTGAGTGAGCAGTTCTTC,CASSQDLAGGLLSEQFF,TRBV4-2,TRBJ2-1,few,TRBD2